The 21 T cell receptor beta chains in this list originate from one sample, sequenced in a study of cytomegalovirus exposure and HLA in healthy donors. The PCR contained 60 Vbeta and 13 Jbeta primers. Profiled with immunoSEQ multiplex PCR; TCRdb holds only in-frame clones, not every one. The data hold around 170,000 clones, with approximately 88% observed a single time. The sample consisted of PBMCs. These receptors originate from a woman aged 45 to 65 in good health and CMV-seropositive.

V and J are TRBV30 and TRBJ2-7; a weak D match, TRBD2 (8 bases). Germline V lookup: CDR1 GTSNPN, CDR2 SVGIG (reference sequence). The V gene lost 3 bases and the J gene lost 2 bases, with 14 bases spanning the gap. The CDR3 is 14 amino acids. The DNA of the CDR3 is TGTGCCTGGAGGGCCGGGAGGGGGCCCTACGAGCAGTACTTC. Translating gives CAWRAGRGPYEQYF.

This chain links TRBV2 with TRBJ1-2, with 10 bases that match TRBD1. V lost 4 bases, J lost 6 bases, and 2 bases stayed unmatched. The CDR3 totals 13 residues. Germline loops: CDR1 SNHLY, CDR2 FYNNEI. The CDR3: CASSGQGANGYTF. The DNA of the CDR3 is TGTGCCAGCAGTGGACAGGGGGCCAATGGCTACACCTTC.

The genes are TRBV6-6 and TRBJ2-1; TRBD2 is a possible D gene (6 bases). This CDR3 spans 14 amino acids. V gave up 2 bases and J gave up 4 bases, with 9 bases separating them. Germline CDR1 and CDR2: MNHNY and SVGAGI (reference sequence). The CDR3: CASSYREAYNEQFF. CDR3 sequence (DNA): TGTGCCAGCAGTTACAGGGAGGCTTACAATGAGCAGTTCTTC.

The chain combines TRBV6-5 with TRBJ1-2, with 8 bases lining up with TRBD1. The germline V gene encodes CDR1 MNHEY and CDR2 SVGAGI. V was clipped by 5 bases and J by 6 bases; unmatched bases: 11. The CDR3 is 15 residues long. CDR3 bases: TGTGCCAGCAGTCTCCAAGGGACAGGTGCCCATGGCTACACCTTC. Translating gives CASSLQGTGAHGYTF.

The chain joins TRBV5-1 to TRBJ2-3; TRBD1 is a possible D gene (6 bases). Trimming took off 0 bases at V and 2 bases at J, with 10 bases between the two ends. CDR3 length: 15 amino acids. Germline CDR1 SGHRS, CDR2 YFSETQ. Here the CDR3 DNA reads TGCGCCAGCAGCTTGGTTACAGGGTCCACAGATACGCAGTATTTT. Protein: CASSLVTGSTDTQYF.

The V and J genes are TRBV7-9 and TRBJ2-1; TRBD1 matches at 7 bases. The CDR3 loop spans 14 amino acids. Germline CDR1 reads SEHNR; CDR2 reads FQNEAQ (reference sequence). The J segment lost 9 bases and the V segment lost 1 base, leaving 6 bases of the junction unmatched. CDR3 sequence reads: CASSLGQGVSEQFF. As DNA, the CDR3 is TGTGCCAGCAGCTTAGGCCAGGGGGTATCTGAGCAGTTCTTC. The full variable domain, its missing parts supplied by reference TRBV7-9 and TRBJ2-1, is DTGVSQNPRHKITKRGQNVTFRCDPISEHNRLYWYRQTLGQGPEFLTYFQNEAQLEKSRLLSDRFSAERPKGSFSTLEIQRTEQGDSAMYLCASSLGQGVSEQFFGPGTRLTVL.

V gene TRBV5-4 combines with J gene TRBJ2-3; weak D call: TRBD2 (6 bases). Trimming removed 4 bases at V and 0 bases at J, with 15 bases between. CDR1 is SGHNT, CDR2 YYREEE, per germline (reference sequence). This CDR3 region has 16 residues. The CDR3 DNA is TGTGCCAGCAGCCAAGTGTTGGGGACTAGCACAGATACGCAGTATTTT. Its translation is CASSQVLGTSTDTQYF.

A single count supports this clone. At one boundary the junction diverges from the germline segment, which might be a read error. The rearrangement uses TRBV7-9 and TRBJ1-4, with 9 bases that match TRBD1. This CDR3 region has 16 residues. The germline gives CDR1 SEHNR, CDR2 FQNEAQ (reference sequence). The CDR3 region has the DNA TGTTCCAGCAGCTTGGACAGGGGACCGACTAATGAAAAACTGTTTTTT. Protein product: CSSSLDRGPTNEKLFF. The full variable domain, with the rest looked up from reference TRBV7-9 and TRBJ1-4, is DTGVSQNPRHKITKRGQNVTFRCDPISEHNRLYWYRQTLGQGPEFLTYFQNEAQLEKSRLLSDRFSAERPKGSFSTLEIQRTEQGDSAMYLCSSSLDRGPTNEKLFFGSGTQLSVL.

This chain joins TRBV18 and TRBJ1-2, with D unclear. V gave up 4 bases and J gave up 0 bases, with 9 bases separating them. This CDR3 is built from 14 residues. CDR1 and CDR2 (germline): KGHSH, LQKENI. CDR3 residues: CASSHPTTNYGYTF. The CDR3 region has the DNA TGTGCCAGCTCACACCCGACAACTAACTATGGCTACACCTTC.

The chain links TRBV7-3 to TRBJ2-1, with TRBD1 identical over 10 bases. There are 13 residues in the CDR3. Germline loops: CDR1 SGHTA, CDR2 FQGTGA. V lost 4 bases, J lost 8 bases, and 2 bases stayed unmatched. CDR3 sequence (DNA): TGTGCCAGCAGCTCGGACAGGGGGGATGAGCAGTTCTTC. Encoded protein: CASSSDRGDEQFF.

The J gene is TRBJ1-4, the V gene TRBV7-6; D is uncertain. The length of the CDR3 is 14 residues. With 5 bases removed from V and 2 bases from J, the gap between germline ends came to 9 bases. Germline assignment: CDR1 SGHVS and CDR2 FNYEAQ. The CDR3 is CASSVTDTNEKLFF. CDR3 nucleotides: TGTGCCAGCAGCGTGACTGATACTAATGAAAAACTGTTTTTT.

This chain links TRBV4-1 with TRBJ2-2; D is possibly TRBD2 (6 bases). Trimming removed 0 bases at V and 8 bases at J, with 13 bases between. The CDR3 is 15 residues long. Germline assignment: CDR1 MGHRA and CDR2 YSYEKL. This CDR3 reads CASSQDLTAGGELFF. Here the CDR3 DNA reads TGCGCCAGCAGCCAAGACCTAACGGCGGGAGGGGAGCTGTTTTTT.

To note about this clone: In the same sample, other DNA sequences code for this CDR3. For the CDR3, the DNA is TGTGCCAGCAGTCGGGACAGGGGGACCTACGAGCAGTACTTC. Protein product: CASSRDRGTYEQYF. The chain carries TRBV6-6 and TRBJ2-7; TRBD1 aligns across 11 bases. The CDR3 loop spans 14 amino acids. Germline lookup yields CDR1 MNHNY and CDR2 SVGAGI (reference sequence). Germline trimming cut 5 bases from V and 2 bases from J; bases unmatched to any gene: 2.

This clone was observed once. V is TRBV7-9 and J is TRBJ2-7; D unclear. V lost 5 bases to trimming and J lost 5 bases, with 13 bases between them. The CDR3 runs 13 residues. Looked up from germline, CDR1 is SEHNR and CDR2 is FQNEAQ (reference sequence). CDR3 DNA sequence: TGTGCCAGCAGCCCCAGAAACGCAGACGAGCAGTACTTC. It translates to CASSPRNADEQYF.

CDR3 DNA: TGTGCCAGTAGTATAAACTTCTCCGGGGAAAAACTGTTTTTT. Translation: CASSINFSGEKLFF. The rearrangement links TRBV19 to TRBJ1-4; D is uncertain. From germline, CDR1 is LNHDA and CDR2 SQIVND (reference sequence). Trimming took off 2 bases at V and 8 bases at J, with 12 bases between the two ends. The CDR3 has 14 residues.

The chain couples TRBV20-1 to TRBJ2-3, with D possibly matching TRBD1 (6 bases). V shed 6 bases and J shed 10 bases, with 14 bases lying between them. This CDR3 is 11 amino acids long. Germline values: CDR1 DFQATT, CDR2 SNEGSKA (reference sequence). The CDR3 protein is CSATVGAPQYF. CDR3 DNA: TGCAGTGCCACGGTGGGGGCGCCGCAGTATTTT.

V is TRBV6-5 and J is TRBJ1-1, with D tentatively TRBD1 (6 bases). The germline V and J ends were trimmed by 5 bases and 5 bases, with 9 bases remaining between them. This CDR3 region has 12 residues. The germline gives CDR1 MNHEY, CDR2 SVGAGI. The CDR3 loop is CASSKQGTEAFF. The CDR3 DNA is TGTGCCAGCAGTAAACAGGGAACTGAAGCTTTCTTT.

The rearrangement links TRBV5-4 to TRBJ2-5; 12 positions agree with TRBD2. There are 16 residues in the CDR3. J lost 1 base, V lost 4 bases, and 5 bases had no gene match. CDR1 and CDR2 (germline): SGHNT, YYREEE (reference sequence). The CDR3 nucleotides read TGTGCCAGCAGCCCCGGGACTAGCGGGTCCCAAGAGACCCAGTACTTC. As protein: CASSPGTSGSQETQYF. The full variable domain, with the rest looked up from reference TRBV5-4 and TRBJ2-5, is ETGVTQSPTHLIKTRGQQVTLRCSSQSGHNTVSWYQQALGQGPQFIFQYYREEENGRGNFPPRFSGLQFPNYSSELNVNALELDDSALYLCASSPGTSGSQETQYFGPGTRLLVL.

This chain uses TRBV5-1 with TRBJ2-4, with 7 nucleotides matching TRBD1. With V trimmed by 3 bases and J by 8 bases, 14 bases remained unmatched. The CDR3 extends over 16 amino acids. Germline-derived CDR1 and CDR2 are SGHRS and YFSETQ. CDR3 bases: TGCGCCAGCAGCTCGACAGGGACAGCAGGAGGCGACATTCAGTACTTC. It translates to CASSSTGTAGGDIQYF.

The chain joins TRBV4-1 to TRBJ2-2, with D perhaps TRBD1 (5 bases). V lost 2 bases and J 4 bases, leaving 5 bases between the germline ends. The CDR3 has 13 residues. Looked up from germline, CDR1 is MGHRA and CDR2 is YSYEKL. CDR3 sequence reads: CASSQQGTGELFF. The CDR3 DNA reads TGCGCCAGCAGCCAACAGGGCACCGGGGAGCTGTTTTTT.

The rearrangement joins TRBV2 to TRBJ2-7; D is perhaps TRBD2 (5 bases). Germline CDR1 and CDR2: SNHLY and FYNNEI. This CDR3 is 13 amino acids long. V lost 1 base, J lost 6 bases, and 10 bases lay in between. CDR3 coding DNA: TGTGCCAGCAGTGAAGGGAGGTGGGTCGAGCAGTACTTC. Translation gives CASSEGRWVEQYF.